This entry concerns a single TCR beta chain. The data were taken from a study of control samples from healthy donors and cancer patients. Clones were read by immunoSEQ multiplex PCR, and TCRdb kept only the in-frame ones, dropping some. The sample consists of 74,000 or so clones, around nine tenths of them appearing once. Germline CDR1 is MNHNY and CDR2 is SVGAGI (reference sequence). The germline V and J ends were trimmed by 0 bases and 4 bases, with 9 bases remaining between them. The CDR3 consists of 14 residues. Sequencing was done on a sample of blood. V gene TRBV6-6 combines with J gene TRBJ1-2; D gene ambiguous. This TCR derives from a man in his fifties or sixties in good health. The CDR3 region has the DNA TGTGCCAGCAGTTACTCGTCGTCCGTCTATGGCTACACCTTC. Translation: CASSYSSSVYGYTF.